The 29 T cell receptor beta chains listed next were all sequenced from one sample in a study of blood T cell repertoires in COVID-19. Clones were read by immunoSEQ multiplex PCR, and TCRdb kept only the in-frame ones, dropping some. The data contain a few hundred thousand clones, about 90% of them singletons. Sequences were obtained from peripheral blood. The origin of the receptors is a man between 18 and 29 years old with COVID-19, enrolled during active disease.

This chain connects TRBV18 to TRBJ1-2; the D gene is possibly TRBD1 (6 bases). Trimming left V 3 bases short and J 8 bases short, with 13 bases between. From germline, CDR1 is KGHSH and CDR2 LQKENI. This CDR3 is built from 13 residues. The CDR3 DNA sequence: TGTGCCAGCTCACCCGGGGACAAGAGGGGCTACACCTTC. Translating it yields CASSPGDKRGYTF. Using reference TRBV18 and TRBJ1-2 for the parts outside the CDR3, the full variable domain is NAGVMQNPRHLVRRRGQEARLRCSPMKGHSHVYWYRQLPEEGLKFMVYLQKENIIDESGMPKERFSAEFPKEGPSILRIQQVVRGDSAAYFCASSPGDKRGYTFGSGTRLTVV.

The genes are TRBV19 and TRBJ2-2; D is ambiguous. Germline V gives CDR1 LNHDA, CDR2 SQIVND (reference sequence). Trimming took 3 bases from V and 7 from J, leaving 18 bases between them. The CDR3 is made up of 16 amino acids. The CDR3 here is CASSIGRSDVGGELFF. CDR3 in DNA: TGTGCCAGTAGTATTGGGCGATCGGATGTAGGCGGGGAGCTGTTTTTT.

V is TRBV3-1 (or the pseudogene TRBV3-2) and J is TRBJ2-3, with a weak D call TRBD1 (5 bases). The CDR3 runs 15 residues. Germline loops: CDR1 LGHDT, CDR2 YNNKEL (reference sequence). V gave up 0 bases and J gave up 7 bases, with 14 bases separating them. As DNA, the CDR3 is TGTGCCAGCAGCCAAGATGGCGTAAGGGGAAATACGCAGTATTTT. Residues: CASSQDGVRGNTQYF.

The chain has TRBV19 and TRBJ1-5, with TRBD1 matching over 8 bases. The CDR3 contains 18 residues. Germline CDR1 is LNHDA and CDR2 is SQIVND (reference sequence). V trimming: 0 bases; J trimming: 2 bases; junction bases outside the gene matches: 9. CDR3 nucleotides: TGTGCCAGTAGTATAGATACCCGGACAGGGATCGGCAATCAGCCCCAGCATTTT. Its protein is CASSIDTRTGIGNQPQHF.

CDR3 protein: CASSRRGKGEQYF. The CDR3 nucleotides read TGTGCCAGCAGCCGCCGGGGGAAAGGGGAGCAGTACTTC. V is TRBV27 and J is TRBJ2-7, with a possible D match to TRBD2 (6 bases). Trimming took 6 bases from V and 7 from J, leaving 16 bases between them. Germline V gene sequence: CDR1 MNHEY, CDR2 SMNVEV (reference sequence). The CDR3 is 13 residues long.

J is TRBJ2-3 and V is TRBV5-1; 10 bases line up with TRBD2. V shed 0 bases, J shed 2 bases, and the junction held 6 bases outside the gene matches. CDR1 is SGHRS and CDR2 is YFSETQ in the germline V gene. The CDR3 sequence is 17 residues long. The CDR3 region is CASSLGRGLADTDTQYF. Here the CDR3 DNA reads TGCGCCAGCAGCTTGGGGCGAGGACTAGCGGACACAGATACGCAGTATTTT.

In DNA, the CDR3 is TGTGCCAGCGGTCGACAGGCCGGCGAGCAGTACTTC. It codes for CASGRQAGEQYF. The V gene is TRBV6-5, the J gene TRBJ2-7; D might be TRBD1 (6 bases). The V end lost 8 bases, the J end lost 6 bases, and 14 bases lay between the germline ends. The germline V gene encodes CDR1 MNHEY and CDR2 SVGAGI. The CDR3 is 12 amino acids.

The chain carries TRBV5-4 and TRBJ2-5; 8 bases agree with TRBD2. J lost 2 bases, V lost 4 bases, and 4 bases had no gene match. This CDR3 comprises 14 residues. Germline assignment: CDR1 SGHNT and CDR2 YYREEE (reference sequence). The CDR3 DNA reads TGTGCCAGCAGCCCGGGGACTAGACAAGAGACCCAGTACTTC. Protein sequence: CASSPGTRQETQYF.

The chain is built from TRBV5-5 and TRBJ2-1; 7 bases are shared with TRBD1. The ends lost 4 bases at V and 9 bases at J; junction bases unmatched: 1. Looked up from germline, CDR1 is SGHKS and CDR2 is YYEKEE (reference sequence). The CDR3 sequence is 11 residues long. The CDR3 DNA follows: TGTGCCAGCAGCGAGGGGGCTGAGCAGTTCTTC. Amino acids: CASSEGAEQFF.

About this clone: The sample has other DNA sequences that encode this CDR3 too. The V call is TRBV6-4, the J call TRBJ2-3; D possibly corresponds to TRBD2 (5 bases). V was cut by 7 bases and J by 6 bases, with 8 bases left in between. The germline gives CDR1 MRHNA, CDR2 SNTAGT. The CDR3 is 11 amino acids. CDR3 sequence: CASKGGDTQYF. The CDR3 region has the DNA TGTGCCAGCAAAGGAGGTGATACGCAGTATTTT.

This clone occurred once. The rearrangement links TRBV7-8 to TRBJ2-7; 8 positions agree with TRBD2. There are 14 residues in the CDR3. CDR1 and CDR2 from the germline V gene are SGHVS and FQNEAQ. V shed 3 bases and J 3 bases; nucleotides not matched to a gene: 4. The CDR3 sequence: CASSFSGALYEQYF. DNA of the CDR3: TGTGCCAGCAGCTTTAGCGGGGCCCTCTACGAGCAGTACTTC.

V usage is TRBV27 and J usage is TRBJ1-1; D is uncertain. The CDR3 length is 13 residues. Trimming pared 4 bases from V and 6 bases from J, leaving 12 bases between. Germline values: CDR1 MNHEY, CDR2 SMNVEV (reference sequence). The CDR3 DNA follows: TGTGCCAGCAGTTCCGTCCCCCCCGCTGAAGCTTTCTTT. Amino acids: CASSSVPPAEAFF.

This chain links TRBV7-9 with TRBJ1-2; D unclear. With 6 bases removed from V and 6 bases from J, the gap between germline ends came to 14 bases. This CDR3 comprises 13 residues. Germline V CDR1 and CDR2: SEHNR, FQNEAQ (reference sequence). CDR3: CASSPENRDGYTF. The CDR3 DNA reads as TGTGCCAGCAGTCCCGAGAACCGGGATGGCTACACCTTC.

V is TRBV2 and J is TRBJ2-2; no reliable D call. Trimming stripped 7 bases from V and 1 base from J, with 10 bases between. CDR1 and CDR2 from the germline V gene are SNHLY and FYNNEI. CDR3 length: 14 amino acids. CDR3 region: CASKLVKNTGELFF. CDR3 nucleotides: TGTGCCAGCAAACTGGTTAAGAACACCGGGGAGCTGTTTTTT.

The J gene is TRBJ1-6, the V gene TRBV11-2; D perhaps matches TRBD1 (5 bases). The CDR3 spans 15 residues. Trimming cost V 1 base and J 10 bases, with 14 bases left between them. From germline, CDR1 is SGHAT and CDR2 FQNNGV. This CDR3 is CASSLGVAGGSPLHF. The CDR3 DNA follows: TGTGCCAGCAGCTTAGGGGTGGCCGGGGGGTCACCCCTCCACTTT.

The chain is built from TRBV30 and TRBJ2-7; TRBD2 matches 7 bases. Trimming removed 7 bases from V and 5 bases from J; junction bases left unmatched: 5. The CDR3 consists of 11 residues. Germline V lookup: CDR1 GTSNPN, CDR2 SVGIG (reference sequence). CDR3 in DNA: TGTGCCTTAACGGGAGGCCACGAGCAGTACTTC. It yields the protein CALTGGHEQYF.

V gene TRBV15 combines with J gene TRBJ1-2, with 8 bases lining up with TRBD1. CDR3 length: 17 residues. Losses at the gene ends were 1 base for V and 3 bases for J; bases not matched to a gene: 10. Germline-derived CDR1 and CDR2 are LNHNV and YYDKDF (reference sequence). The CDR3 reads CATSRGQGLRVDYGYTF. CDR3 DNA sequence: TGTGCCACCAGCAGAGGACAGGGGTTACGGGTGGACTATGGCTACACCTTC.

The chain recombines TRBV10-3 with TRBJ2-7, with 16 bases matching TRBD2. Germline CDR1 and CDR2: ENHRY and SYGVKD. CDR3 length: 17 amino acids. V lost 6 bases, J lost 0 bases, and 5 bases stayed unmatched. CDR3 sequence reads: CAIRAGTSGRASYEQYF. CDR3 coding DNA: TGTGCCATCAGGGCCGGGACTAGCGGGAGGGCCTCCTACGAGCAGTACTTC.

The chain is built from TRBV27 and TRBJ2-1, with 7 nucleotides matching TRBD2. The J segment lost 4 bases and the V segment lost 5 bases, leaving 8 bases of the junction unmatched. Germline V gene data show CDR1 as MNHEY and CDR2 as SMNVEV (reference sequence). The CDR3 runs to 15 residues. As DNA, the CDR3 is TGTGCCAGCAGTCAACTCGGGCGGGAGTACAATGAGCAGTTCTTC. Translating it yields CASSQLGREYNEQFF.

V gene TRBV24-1 combines with J gene TRBJ2-2, with 11 positions matching TRBD1. CDR3 length equals 17 residues. V shed 2 bases and J 4 bases; nucleotides not matched to a gene: 5. Germline lookup yields CDR1 KGHDR and CDR2 SFDVKD. CDR3 coding DNA: TGTGCCACCAGTGATTGGGGACAGGGGGACGGCACCGGGGAGCTGTTTTTT. Translation: CATSDWGQGDGTGELFF.

The V and J genes are TRBV11-2 and TRBJ2-5; TRBD2 aligns across 10 bases. The V gene end was trimmed by 0 bases and the J gene end by 10 bases; junction bases not matched to a gene: 5. The CDR3 is 14 residues long. The germline V gene encodes CDR1 SGHAT and CDR2 FQNNGV. The CDR3 DNA is TGTGCCAGCAGCTTAGAGGCTAGCGGGGGTGACCAGTACTTC. Translation gives CASSLEASGGDQYF.

V and J are TRBV3-1 (or the pseudogene TRBV3-2) and TRBJ2-5; no reliable D call. CDR3 length: 10 residues. Looked up from germline, CDR1 is LGHDT and CDR2 is YNNKEL (reference sequence). Trimming cost V 8 bases and J 5 bases, with 6 bases left between them. CDR3 residues: CASSSETQYF. Here the CDR3 DNA reads TGTGCCAGCTCCAGTGAGACCCAGTACTTC.

This clone was observed a single time. CDR3 sequence: CASSLDRGTETQYF. CDR3 in DNA: TGTGCCAGCAGCTTGGACAGGGGAACGGAGACCCAGTACTTC. The chain employs TRBV7-9 and TRBJ2-5, with 9 positions matching TRBD1. Losses at the gene ends were 3 bases for V and 5 bases for J; bases not matched to a gene: 4. The germline CDR1 and CDR2 sequences are SEHNR and FQNEAQ (reference sequence). The CDR3 is 14 amino acids.

The rearrangement links TRBV5-5 to TRBJ2-2, with D perhaps TRBD2 (7 bases). Trimming took 0 bases from V and 3 from J, leaving 12 bases between them. The CDR3 runs to 16 residues. The germline CDR1 and CDR2 sequences are SGHKS and YYEKEE (reference sequence). In DNA form, the CDR3 reads TGTGCCAGCAGCTTGGTCGGGGGGCAATACACCGGGGAGCTGTTTTTT. Translating gives CASSLVGGQYTGELFF.

The chain joins TRBV7-9 to TRBJ2-7; TRBD1 matches at 8 bases. The CDR3 length is 13 residues. J gave up 6 bases and V 7 bases, and 8 bases lay outside the gene matches. CDR1 and CDR2 from the germline V gene are SEHNR and FQNEAQ (reference sequence). CDR3 DNA: TGTGCCAGCACCCCTACAGGGGGTCTCGAGCAGTACTTC. Translated: CASTPTGGLEQYF.

This clone was detected a few times. Other DNA sequences in this specimen translate into the identical CDR3. J is TRBJ2-1 and V is TRBV19; 12 nucleotides match TRBD2. Germline-derived CDR1 and CDR2 are LNHDA and SQIVND (reference sequence). The trim removed 5 bases at V and 4 bases at J, leaving 0 bases unmatched. The CDR3 has 14 amino acids. CDR3 protein: CASSGLAGYNEQFF. The CDR3 DNA reads TGTGCCAGTAGTGGACTAGCGGGGTACAATGAGCAGTTCTTC.

This rearrangement joins TRBV6-1 to TRBJ1-2; D may be TRBD1 (5 bases). The CDR3 totals 15 residues. Trimming removed 3 bases at V and 4 bases at J, with 15 bases between. Germline values: CDR1 MNHNS, CDR2 SASEGT. CDR3 coding DNA: TGTGCCAGCAGTGACGGGGGAGGGTTCGGCTATGGCTACACCTTC. As protein: CASSDGGGFGYGYTF.

The chain employs TRBV29-1 and TRBJ2-7; D may be TRBD1 (6 bases). Looked up from germline, CDR1 is SQVTM and CDR2 is ANQGSEA. The V end lost 7 bases, the J end lost 2 bases, and 15 bases lay between the germline ends. The CDR3 covers 13 residues. CDR3 nucleotide sequence: TGCAGCGCCGGACAGCGATCAACCTACGAGCAGTACTTC. The encoded protein is CSAGQRSTYEQYF.

The chain has TRBV9 and TRBJ2-3; 8 bases match TRBD2. The germline CDR1 and CDR2 sequences are SGDLS and YYNGEE. The CDR3 length is 15 residues. V shed 0 bases and J 5 bases; nucleotides not matched to a gene: 5. The CDR3 DNA reads TGTGCCAGCAGCGTAGCTGACGGGAGGGGAGATACGCAGTATTTT. Protein product: CASSVADGRGDTQYF.